The 7 T cell receptor beta chains in this list originate from one sample, sequenced in a study of regulatory T cells in long-lasting Graves disease (dated by TCRdb to the early 2020s). Receptor libraries were prepared by multiplex PCR. TCRdb names Illumina HiSeq 4000 as the instrument used. iRepertoire HTBI primers and Arm-PCR amplification of CDR3 regions were used to construct TCR beta libraries. In-frame beta chains were kept once TCRdb had trimmed the public reads at Q25 with fastp and called clones with MiXCR. Every distinct CDR3 protein forms one entry, paired with its most common genes and DNA. Within this sample are 600,000 to 850,000 distinct CDR3 sequences, with around 30% of them counted one time only. 40% to 50% of the sample is in the top ten clones. Per the publication, the time point label means: persistent/refractory GD, antithyroid drugs over 5 years with positive TRAb. For both TCR sequencing and RNA sequencing, RNA was extracted from PBMCs in TRIzol.

The sequencing here drew on peripheral blood mononuclear cells (PBMCs), taken when the disease was refractory, from a patient treated with antithyroid drugs. The origin of the receptors is a female donor with Graves disease.

This clonotype was detected only a few times. The CDR3 DNA reads as TGTGCCAGCAGTTACGTAGGGGAGCAGTACTTC. Its translation is CASSYVGEQYF. This rearrangement joins TRBV6-5 to TRBJ2-7; no clear D. V gave up 2 bases and J gave up 7 bases, with 6 bases separating them. CDR1 is MNHEY and CDR2 is SVGAGI in the germline V gene. The CDR3 is made up of 11 amino acids.

The V call is TRBV20-1, the J call TRBJ1-5; D not resolved. This CDR3 has 16 residues. The V end was cut by 0 bases, the J end by 2 bases, with 14 bases between. Germline V lookup: CDR1 DFQATT, CDR2 SNEGSKA (reference sequence). The CDR3 sequence: CSARDPAGLGNQPQHF. The CDR3 nucleotides read TGCAGTGCTAGAGATCCGGCGGGATTAGGCAATCAGCCCCAGCATTTT.

This clonotype showed up just once. The chain has TRBV6-1 and TRBJ1-1; D is ambiguous. The CDR3 loop spans 14 amino acids. V gave up 1 base and J gave up 2 bases, with 8 bases separating them. Germline assignment: CDR1 MNHNS and CDR2 SASEGT. CDR3 bases: TGTGCCAGCAGTGAAGGCAGTTACAACACTGAAGCTTTCTTT. It is translated as CASSEGSYNTEAFF.

This clonotype was counted a few times. The genes are TRBV6-1 and TRBJ1-1, with D possibly being TRBD1 (5 bases). CDR3 length: 13 residues. V lost 2 bases and J lost 7, with 11 bases in between. Germline V gene sequence: CDR1 MNHNS, CDR2 SASEGT. The DNA for the CDR3 is TGTGCCAGCAGTGAAAGAGTGGGGGGTGAAGCTTTCTTT. It codes for CASSERVGGEAFF.

This sequence joins TRBV5-1 and TRBJ2-7; D unclear. The germline V gene has CDR1 SGHRS and CDR2 YFSETQ. The ends were cut back, 7 bases at V and 2 bases at J, with 10 bases in the middle. The CDR3 has 12 residues. The CDR3 DNA reads TGCGCCAGCCGCCGGCCCCCCTACGAGCAGTACTTC. Translating it yields CASRRPPYEQYF.

V gene TRBV27 combines with J gene TRBJ2-7; no firm D call. V lost 2 bases and J 3 bases, leaving 8 bases between the germline ends. CDR3 size: 13 residues. Germline CDR1 is MNHEY and CDR2 is SMNVEV (reference sequence). The CDR3 loop is CASSLALYYEQYF. The DNA for the CDR3 is TGTGCCAGCAGTTTAGCCCTCTACTACGAGCAGTACTTC.

The chain links TRBV24-1 to TRBJ2-7; 13 nucleotides match TRBD2. The CDR3 length is 15 residues. Per germline, CDR1 KGHDR and CDR2 SFDVKD. V lost 9 bases, J lost 3 bases, and 7 bases stayed unmatched. The CDR3 sequence: CATGPGLAGYYEQYF. In nucleotides, the CDR3 is TGTGCCACCGGCCCGGGACTAGCGGGATACTACGAGCAGTACTTC.